This T cell receptor beta chain is from a study of T cells in Graves' hyperthyroidism and ophthalmopathy. Whole-study context: The authors collected peripheral blood at initial diagnosis, before any treatment.

It was RNA transcripts that yielded the amplified TCR beta CDR3 regions. RT-PCR in the first round (using the HTBI primer set) targeted the TCR CDR3. TCRdb re-called the multiplex PCR reads with MiXCR, one entry per CDR3 protein. The table includes about 560,000 distinct CDR3 sequences, over 15% detected once. Over 18 months, lack of ophthalmopathy progression marked Graves' hyperthyroidism as stable. The hyperthyroidism was newly diagnosed and had lasted under 2 months; the patients were aged 18 to 65. This clonotype was counted ten times or more. Its antigen is not identified. CDR3 length: 17 residues. Trimming removed 4 bases at V and 5 bases at J, with 18 bases between. CDR1 and CDR2 from the germline V gene are SNHLY and FYNNEI. General study findings and limits: Most thyroid clonotypes expanded above 0.001 appeared in blood too.

The sequence derives from a woman under 30 with Graves' hyperthyroidism. Material for sequencing was blood. The V call is TRBV2, the J call TRBJ2-6; perhaps TRBD1 as D (5 bases). The chain's CDR3 is CASSGSKGAGWANVLTF. CDR3 nucleotide sequence: TGTGCCAGCAGTGGATCAAAAGGGGCCGGTTGGGCCAACGTCCTGACTTTC.